This is a list of T cell receptor beta chains from one sample in a study of blood T cell repertoires in COVID-19. Here immunoSEQ multiplex PCR was the method, and the copy in TCRdb shows in-frame clones only, minus some. The sample includes a few hundred thousand clones, approximately 85% of them seen just once. Sequenced: peripheral blood. The receptors shown here come from a human donor with COVID-19, enrolled during active disease. The donor label of this sample is uncertain. The CDR3 runs from the conserved cysteine through the conserved F or W. D genes are given only for firm matches. Expanded clones are given a class, and other clones once, few, many or no size at all.

14 TRBJ2-1 - TRBD2 TRBV27 CASRGTSGHNEQFF TGTGCCAGCAGGGGGACTAGCGGCCACAATGAGCAGTTCTTC
15 TRBJ1-1 - TRBD1 TRBV9 CASSAAPTGTKEAFF TGTGCCAGCAGCGCCGCCCCGACAGGGACGAAAGAAGCTTTCTTT
16 TRBJ2-6 - TRBD2 TRBV7-3 CASSLNRGAGANVLTF TGTGCCAGCAGCTTAAACCGGGGGGCTGGGGCCAACGTCCTGACTTTC
13 TRBJ1-2 - TRBD1 TRBV11-2 CALQGPSGRSYTF TGTGCACTACAGGGGCCGTCGGGTAGGAGCTACACCTTC
16 TRBJ1-5 - - TRBV19 CASSASAGAPYRPQHF TGTGCCAGTAGTGCCAGTGCTGGGGCCCCATACCGGCCCCAGCATTTT
14 TRBJ2-1 - - TRBV24-1 CATSVGDAYNEQFF TGTGCCACCAGTGTAGGGGATGCCTACAATGAGCAGTTCTTC
15 TRBJ1-2 - - TRBV10-3 CAISDEDRLLYGYTF TGTGCCATCAGTGATGAGGACAGACTCCTCTATGGCTACACCTTC
15 TRBJ1-5 once - TRBV30 CAWSDGDSRSGAQHF TGTGCCTGGAGTGACGGCGACAGTCGGTCGGGGGCCCAGCATTTT
13 TRBJ1-2 - TRBD1 TRBV3-1/TRBV3-2 CASSQDRGAGYTF TGTGCCAGCAGCCAAGACAGGGGGGCTGGCTACACCTTC
15 TRBJ2-2 - TRBD1 TRBV9 CASRKGTGAVGELFF TGTGCCAGCAGAAAAGGGACAGGGGCGGTCGGGGAGCTGTTTTTT
11 TRBJ1-5 once - TRBV6-6 CASSYSFGWHF TGTGCCAGCAGTTACTCCTTCGGGTGGCATTTT
15 TRBJ2-5 - - TRBV5-5 CASSLGEPLQETQYF TGTGCCAGCAGCTTGGGTGAGCCGCTCCAAGAGACCCAGTACTTC
13 TRBJ1-2 - TRBD1 TRBV29-1 CSVEVTGGSGYTF TGCAGCGTTGAAGTGACAGGGGGCAGTGGCTACACCTTC
14 TRBJ2-3 - TRBD2 TRBV5-1 CASSRDYLGDTQYF TGCGCCAGCAGCCGGGACTATCTTGGAGATACGCAGTATTTT
14 TRBJ1-2 - - TRBV28 CASSLRQAYYGYTF TGTGCCAGCAGTTTAAGACAGGCATACTATGGCTACACCTTC
13 TRBJ1-1 - TRBD1 TRBV28 CASSRDRPTEAFF TGTGCCAGCAGTCGGGACAGGCCGACTGAAGCTTTCTTT
16 TRBJ1-5 - TRBD1 TRBV27 CASSLWGTGFPQPQHF TGTGCCAGCAGTTTATGGGGGACAGGGTTTCCACAGCCCCAGCATTTT
15 TRBJ1-5 few - TRBV19 CASSRGQRADQPQHF TGTGCCAGTAGTAGAGGACAAAGGGCTGATCAGCCCCAGCATTTT
14 TRBJ1-2 - TRBD1 TRBV28 CASSDRGRGGGYTF TGTGCCAGCAGTGACAGGGGGCGTGGAGGTGGCTACACCTTC
14 TRBJ1-2 - - TRBV19 CASSQTPTNYGYTF TGTGCCAGTAGTCAGACACCGACTAACTATGGCTACACCTTC
18 TRBJ2-7 - TRBD2 TRBV27 CASSLRGGGLAGVYEQYF TGTGCCAGCAGTTTACGGGGAGGGGGACTAGCGGGAGTGTACGAGCAGTACTTC
15 TRBJ2-7 - TRBD2 TRBV5-5 CASSFRTSGSYEQYF TGTGCCAGCAGCTTTCGGACTAGCGGCTCCTACGAGCAGTACTTC
16 TRBJ1-5 - - TRBV3-1/TRBV3-2 CASSQVGGGIAQPQHF TGTGCCAGCAGCCAAGTTGGGGGGGGTATAGCTCAGCCCCAGCATTTT
15 TRBJ1-4 - - TRBV9 CASSPRTGNGEKLFF TGTGCCAGCAGCCCCCGAACAGGTAACGGCGAAAAACTGTTTTTT
14 TRBJ2-3 - - TRBV6-4 CASSDSPREDTQYF TGTGCCAGCAGTGACTCTCCCCGAGAAGATACGCAGTATTTT
13 TRBJ1-5 - - TRBV25-1 CASSGTGNQPQHF TGTGCCAGCAGTGGGACAGGCAATCAGCCCCAGCATTTT
18 TRBJ2-5 - TRBD2 TRBV5-1 CASSSDWGTSGFTETQYF TGCGCCAGCAGCTCCGATTGGGGGACTAGCGGTTTCACAGAGACCCAGTACTTC
16 TRBJ2-2 - TRBD2 TRBV11-2 CASSLDLAGYTGELFF TGTGCCAGCAGCTTAGATCTAGCGGGGTACACCGGGGAGCTGTTTTTT
13 TRBJ1-3 - - TRBV5-4 CASSPTGGSTIYF TGTGCCAGCAGCCCGACGGGGGGGAGCACCATATATTTT
12 TRBJ1-6 once - TRBV19 CASSILNSPLHF TGTGCCAGTAGTATCCTGAATTCACCCCTCCACTTT
13 TRBJ1-2 - - TRBV20-1 CSASPQGFYGYTF TGCAGTGCTAGTCCCCAGGGGTTTTATGGCTACACCTTC
16 TRBJ2-2 - TRBD1 TRBV3-1/TRBV3-2 CASSFRQGVNTGELFF TGTGCCAGCAGCTTCCGACAGGGGGTAAACACCGGGGAGCTGTTTTTT
17 TRBJ1-1 - TRBD1 TRBV4-3 CASSQDRTRTGNTEAFF TGCGCCAGCAGCCAAGATCGCACCCGGACAGGGAACACTGAAGCTTTCTTT
15 TRBJ2-1 - TRBD2 TRBV15 CATSRGILAGNEQFF TGTGCCACCAGCAGAGGGATACTAGCGGGCAATGAGCAGTTCTTC
17 TRBJ2-2 - TRBD2 TRBV3-1/TRBV3-2 CASSQALAGIFGGELFF TGTGCCAGCAGCCAAGCACTAGCGGGGATTTTCGGCGGGGAGCTGTTTTTT
14 TRBJ2-5 - TRBD1 TRBV28 CASSRTGGQETQYF TGTGCCAGCAGCCGGACAGGGGGACAAGAGACCCAGTACTTC
16 TRBJ1-3 - - TRBV6-6 CASSTITQGSGNTIYF TGTGCCAGCAGTACTATAACCCAGGGTTCTGGAAACACCATATATTTT
16 TRBJ1-1 - TRBD1 TRBV28 CASSSPQGPAGWGAFF TGTGCCAGCAGTTCTCCACAGGGGCCCGCCGGTTGGGGAGCTTTCTTT
17 TRBJ1-1 - - TRBV5-6 CASSLLRVLGSHTEAFF TGTGCCAGCAGCTTGCTCAGGGTTCTTGGATCGCACACTGAAGCTTTCTTT
14 TRBJ2-5 - TRBD2 TRBV14 CASSGLAGAETQYF TGTGCCAGCAGCGGACTAGCGGGAGCGGAGACCCAGTACTTC
11 TRBJ1-1 - - TRBV6-5 CASSYASKAFF TGTGCCAGCAGTTACGCGTCGAAAGCTTTCTTT
15 TRBJ1-2 - - TRBV27 CASPRWGDNRNGYTF TGTGCCAGCCCCAGGTGGGGGGATAATAGGAATGGCTACACCTTC
16 TRBJ2-3 - TRBD2 TRBV11-2 CASSPGLAQYTDTQYF TGTGCCAGCAGCCCCGGACTAGCGCAATACACAGATACGCAGTATTTT
12 TRBJ2-5 - - TRBV29-1 CSVEGPEETQYF TGCAGCGTTGAGGGGCCGGAAGAGACCCAGTACTTC
13 TRBJ1-1 - - TRBV7-3 CASSPRQVTEAFF TGTGCCAGCAGCCCCCGCCAGGTAACTGAAGCTTTCTTT
16 TRBJ2-1 - TRBD2 TRBV14 CASSQQGLAGFHEQFF TGTGCCAGCAGCCAGCAGGGACTAGCGGGATTTCATGAGCAGTTCTTC
14 TRBJ2-4 - TRBD2 TRBV3-1/TRBV3-2 CASSQSLGTSGRHF TGTGCCAGCAGCCAATCGTTAGGAACTAGCGGGAGGCACTTC
13 TRBJ1-1 - - TRBV5-1 CASMLRGGTEAFF TGCGCCAGCATGTTGCGAGGGGGCACTGAAGCTTTCTTT
15 TRBJ1-2 - - TRBV27 CASSLLSGLNYGYTF TGTGCCAGCAGTTTATTGTCGGGACTTAACTATGGCTACACCTTC
11 TRBJ2-2 - - TRBV28 CASRGPGELFF TGTGCCAGCAGGGGGCCCGGGGAGCTGTTTTTT
14 TRBJ1-1 few - TRBV28 CASSTQGPNTEAFF TGTGCCAGCAGTACACAGGGTCCGAACACTGAAGCTTTCTTT
14 TRBJ2-5 - TRBD2 TRBV9 CASSESGRQETQYF TGTGCCAGCAGCGAAAGCGGGAGGCAAGAGACCCAGTACTTC
13 TRBJ1-1 once - TRBV11-2 CASSAQVNTEAFF TGTGCCAGCAGCGCCCAGGTGAACACTGAAGCTTTCTTT
20 TRBJ2-7 - TRBD2 TRBV28 CASSRGRALAGGQSSYEQYF TGTGCCAGCAGCCGCGGTCGTGCACTAGCGGGAGGGCAGAGCTCCTACGAGCAGTACTTC
15 TRBJ2-6 - - TRBV3-1/TRBV3-2 CASSHRGTGANVLTF TGTGCCAGCAGCCACAGAGGCACTGGGGCCAACGTCCTGACTTTC